This note documents a single T cell receptor beta chain sequence. V shed 7 bases, J shed 5 bases, and the junction held 8 bases outside the gene matches. Germline CDR1 SGHDT, CDR2 YYEEEE. The CDR3 runs 13 residues. This sample stems from a study of graft-versus-host responses after intestinal transplantation. Assay: immunoSEQ multiplex PCR; the TCRdb copy retains only in-frame clones and omits some. Counted here are some 45,000 clones, roughly nine tenths occurring once; the ten biggest clones make up nearly 4.5%. The sample was PBMCs, taken 524 days after transplant. This clonotype originated in a human patient who received an intestinal transplant, so some T cells may come from the graft donor. The rearrangement links TRBV5-6 to TRBJ2-5; TRBD2 agrees at 7 bases. The CDR3 sequence is CASALWGGETQYF. CDR3 in DNA: TGTGCCAGCGCCCTATGGGGGGGGGAGACCCAGTACTTC.